A single sample is the source of the 20 T cell receptor beta chains below, sequenced in a study of T cell responses to AZD1222 COVID-19 vaccine. Sequenced by immunoSEQ multiplex PCR; TCRdb stores in-frame clones only, minus some. This table has 160,000 or so clones, approximately 91% appearing once. The sample consisted of peripheral blood, taken on day 0 of AZD1222 vaccination. The receptor source for this set is an adult in good health.

The chain recombines TRBV7-6 with TRBJ2-2, with D possibly TRBD1 on 6 matching bases. The CDR3 sequence is 15 residues long. V lost 1 base and J 7 bases, leaving 13 bases between the germline ends. CDR1 SGHVS and CDR2 FNYEAQ come from the germline V gene. CDR3 sequence (DNA): TGTGCCAGCAGCTTAGTCAGGGGATTTGACGGGGAGCTGTTTTTT. Translation gives CASSLVRGFDGELFF.

The chain employs TRBV15 and TRBJ1-5; the match to TRBD1 covers 7 bases. The CDR3 runs 15 residues. In germline, CDR1 is LNHNV, CDR2 YYDKDF (reference sequence). With V trimmed by 6 bases and J by 2 bases, 7 bases remained unmatched. The chain's CDR3 is CATSRDRARNQPQHF. The DNA of the CDR3 is TGTGCCACCAGTCGCGACAGGGCCCGCAATCAGCCCCAGCATTTT.

The CDR3 here is CASSARGTGRNTEAFF. Here the CDR3 DNA reads TGTGCCAGCAGCGCACGCGGGACAGGGCGGAACACTGAAGCTTTCTTT. The V gene is TRBV7-2, the J gene TRBJ1-1; 9 bases agree with TRBD1. The J segment lost 1 base and the V segment lost 5 bases, leaving 8 bases of the junction unmatched. Germline lookup yields CDR1 SGHTA and CDR2 FQGNSA. The CDR3 loop spans 16 amino acids.

The chain links TRBV6-2 or TRBV6-3 to TRBJ2-7; D possibly corresponds to TRBD1 (6 bases). V lost 0 bases and J lost 3, with 24 bases in between. Germline CDR1 reads MNHEY; CDR2 reads SVGEGT. The CDR3 contains 19 residues. CDR3 coding DNA: TGTGCCAGCAGTTACTCGGCAGGGGCCGTCCTCCGGGCCATCTACGAGCAGTACTTC. Its protein is CASSYSAGAVLRAIYEQYF.

The chain recombines TRBV28 with TRBJ1-6; 8 bases match TRBD1. Germline V CDR1 and CDR2: MDHEN, SYDVKM. The CDR3 is 16 residues long. J was trimmed by 0 bases and V by 6 bases; bases with no gene match: 4. This chain's CDR3 is CASRNRGASYNSPLHF. The CDR3 nucleotides read TGTGCCAGCAGGAACAGGGGGGCCTCCTATAATTCACCCCTCCACTTT.

A note on this clone: This specimen includes other DNA sequences encoding the same CDR3. V is TRBV3-1 (or the pseudogene TRBV3-2) and J is TRBJ1-1; no clear D gene. The CDR3 is 13 residues long. V was trimmed by 1 base and J by 0 bases, leaving 3 bases between them. Looked up from germline, CDR1 is LGHDT and CDR2 is YNNKEL (reference sequence). The CDR3 region is CASSQVLNTEAFF. Written as DNA, the CDR3 is TGTGCCAGCAGCCAAGTCCTGAACACTGAAGCTTTCTTT.

This clone was counted a single time. The rearrangement uses TRBV5-5 and TRBJ2-7; D tentatively fits TRBD1 or TRBD2 (5 bases each). This CDR3 comprises 15 residues. V shed 0 bases and J shed 3 bases, with 13 bases lying between them. Germline lookup yields CDR1 SGHKS and CDR2 YYEKEE (reference sequence). CDR3 loop: CASSLAPGPHYEQYF. CDR3 DNA sequence: TGTGCCAGCAGCTTGGCCCCGGGGCCCCACTACGAGCAGTACTTC.

The chain joins TRBV5-8 to TRBJ1-4, with 10 bases aligning to TRBD1. Per the germline V gene, CDR1 is SGHTS and CDR2 is YDEGEE. This CDR3 comprises 14 residues. V lost 4 bases to trimming and J lost 7 bases; unmatched junction nucleotides: 4. In nucleotides, the CDR3 is TGTGCCAGCAGCACGGGACAGGGGTTTGAAAAACTGTTTTTT. Encoded protein: CASSTGQGFEKLFF.

This rearrangement joins TRBV2 to TRBJ2-4; tentatively, D is TRBD1 (6 bases). Germline V gives CDR1 SNHLY, CDR2 FYNNEI. The CDR3 spans 14 residues. Trimming left V 6 bases short and J 7 bases short, with 16 bases between. The CDR3 DNA sequence: TGTGCCAGCAGAAACAGGGTTCACACGAACATTCAGTACTTC. Protein: CASRNRVHTNIQYF.

The chain couples TRBV7-2 to TRBJ2-5; maybe TRBD2 (6 bases). The CDR3 totals 15 residues. CDR1 and CDR2 (germline): SGHTA, FQGNSA. Trimming removed 6 bases at V and 5 bases at J, with 19 bases between. The CDR3 region is CASRPPGTAGETQYF. The CDR3 DNA follows: TGTGCCAGCAGGCCACCCGGGACCGCGGGGGAGACCCAGTACTTC.

This chain links TRBV21-1 with TRBJ1-2; TRBD1 is taken as the D call from the table, unchecked against the DNA. TRBV21-1 is a known pseudogene. CDR3 size: 13 residues. The CDR3 protein is CASSKGHRYGYTF. CDR3 DNA: TGTGCCAGCAGCAAAGGGCACCGCTATGGCTACACCTTC.

The rearrangement joins TRBV18 to TRBJ1-1, with TRBD1 matching 7 bases. CDR3 length equals 14 residues. CDR1 is KGHSH, CDR2 LQKENI, per germline. J lost 5 bases, V lost 3 bases, and 6 bases had no gene match. The DNA of the CDR3 is TGTGCCAGCTCACCCGACAGGGCTCAGACTGAAGCTTTCTTT. This codes for CASSPDRAQTEAFF.

The chain couples TRBV6-5 to TRBJ1-2, with 8 bases matching TRBD1. There are 16 residues in the CDR3. Germline-derived CDR1 and CDR2 are MNHEY and SVGAGI. With 0 bases clipped from V and 4 bases from J, the junction kept 7 bases outside the gene matches. CDR3: CASSYSKGTGLYGYTF. The CDR3, as DNA: TGTGCCAGCAGTTACTCGAAGGGGACAGGACTCTATGGCTACACCTTC.

This rearrangement joins TRBV5-6 to TRBJ2-5, with TRBD2 identical over 15 bases. In germline, CDR1 is SGHDT, CDR2 YYEEEE. This CDR3 comprises 17 residues. J gave up 5 bases and V 5 bases, and 10 bases lay outside the gene matches. The CDR3 DNA is TGTGCCAGCAGTTCCAGGACTAGCGGGAGGGAGGGGGAGACCCAGTACTTC. Its protein product is CASSSRTSGREGETQYF.

This clone is a singleton in its sample. The chain links TRBV19 to TRBJ1-6, with D tentatively TRBD1 (6 bases). The CDR3 totals 15 residues. Germline V CDR1 and CDR2: LNHDA, SQIVND (reference sequence). The ends were cut back, 3 bases at V and 7 bases at J, with 13 bases in the middle. CDR3 in DNA: TGTGCCAGTAGTATTTCTGGCAGGGGAAATTCACCCCTCCACTTT. Protein product: CASSISGRGNSPLHF.

The chain links TRBV3-1 (or the pseudogene TRBV3-2) to TRBJ2-5; TRBD2 is a possible D gene (6 bases). The germline CDR1 and CDR2 sequences are LGHDT and YNNKEL (reference sequence). V was pared by 3 bases and J by 4 bases, with 9 bases between. The length of the CDR3 is 13 residues. CDR3 residues: CASSHFGGETQYF. CDR3 in DNA: TGTGCCAGCAGCCACTTCGGGGGAGAGACCCAGTACTTC.

V gene TRBV24-1 combines with J gene TRBJ1-2; no firm D call. The germline V gene has CDR1 KGHDR and CDR2 SFDVKD. The CDR3 is 14 residues long. V lost 4 bases and J 4 bases, leaving 12 bases between the germline ends. The CDR3 nucleotides read TGTGCCACCAGTGACTCTTTGGACCTCTATGGCTACACCTTC. Amino acids: CATSDSLDLYGYTF.

The V gene is TRBV30, the J gene TRBJ2-1, with 11 bases matching TRBD1. Germline CDR1 GTSNPN, CDR2 SVGIG (reference sequence). The CDR3 covers 11 residues. Trimming cost V 8 bases and J 11 bases; bases outside gene matches: 5. The CDR3: CARTGGRKQFF. The DNA of the CDR3 is TGTGCCAGGACAGGGGGCAGGAAGCAGTTCTTC.

The gene calls are TRBV2 and TRBJ1-5; D is unresolved. This CDR3 spans 16 amino acids. V was clipped by 2 bases and J by 3 bases, with 14 bases between them. CDR1 SNHLY and CDR2 FYNNEI come from the germline V gene. The CDR3 DNA reads as TGTGCCAGCAGTGAACCGGGCAGGCCTTACAATCAGCCCCAGCATTTT. It specifies CASSEPGRPYNQPQHF.

V is TRBV18 and J is TRBJ1-1; D might be TRBD1 (5 bases). V lost 0 bases, J lost 6 bases, and 14 bases lay in between. This CDR3 is built from 15 residues. Germline V CDR1 and CDR2: KGHSH, LQKENI. In DNA, the CDR3 is TGTGCCAGCTCACCACCCGCAGGGTCGGGCTCTGAAGCTTTCTTT. This translates into CASSPPAGSGSEAFF.